This record looks at one T cell receptor (beta chain) sequence and its context. Anyone with autoimmune disease history or systemic immunosuppression was excluded. Some clones are missing from TCRdb's copy, which holds only in-frame ones; the method was immunoSEQ multiplex PCR. Of approximately 68,000 clones in the sample, about nine tenths were seen once. The data were obtained in a study of OX40 agonist ivuxolimab in advanced cancers. Study in general: Two cutaneous melanoma patients and one hepatocellular carcinoma patient, three in all, had partial responses.

CDR1 LNHDA and CDR2 SQIVND come from the germline V gene (reference sequence). This CDR3 contains 13 residues. Trimming removed 9 bases from V and 6 bases from J, with 15 bases in between. Source: CD4+ or CD8+ T cells sorted from blood, taken in a trial of the OX40 agonist ivuxolimab. The chain is built from TRBV19 and TRBJ1-5; tentative D call: TRBD1 (6 bases). This sequence originates from an adult with an advanced solid tumor such as melanoma, head and neck, liver or kidney cancer. The CDR3 is CASGTSGGQPQHF. In nucleotides, the CDR3 is TGTGCCAGCGGGACATCGGGTGGTCAGCCCCAGCATTTT. Full variable domain (rest looked up from reference TRBV19 and TRBJ1-5): DGGITQSPKYLFRKEGQNVTLSCEQNLNHDAMYWYRQDPGQGLRLIYYSQIVNDFQKGDIAEGYSVSREKKESFPLTVTSAQKNPTAFYLCASGTSGGQPQHFGDGTRLSIL.